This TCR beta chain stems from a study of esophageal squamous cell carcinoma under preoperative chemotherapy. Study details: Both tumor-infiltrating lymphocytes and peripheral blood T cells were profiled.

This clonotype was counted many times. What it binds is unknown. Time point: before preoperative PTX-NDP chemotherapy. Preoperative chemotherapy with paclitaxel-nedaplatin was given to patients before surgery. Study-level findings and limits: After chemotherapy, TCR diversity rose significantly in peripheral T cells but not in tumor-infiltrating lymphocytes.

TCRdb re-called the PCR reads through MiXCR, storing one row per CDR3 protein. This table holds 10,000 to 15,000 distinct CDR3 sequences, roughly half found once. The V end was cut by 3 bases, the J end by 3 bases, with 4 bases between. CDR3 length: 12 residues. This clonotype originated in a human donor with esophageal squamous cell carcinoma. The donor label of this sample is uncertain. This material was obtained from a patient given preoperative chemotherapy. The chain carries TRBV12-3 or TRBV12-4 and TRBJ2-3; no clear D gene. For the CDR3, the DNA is TGTGCCAGCAGTTTCGGGACAGATACGCAGTATTTT. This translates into CASSFGTDTQYF.